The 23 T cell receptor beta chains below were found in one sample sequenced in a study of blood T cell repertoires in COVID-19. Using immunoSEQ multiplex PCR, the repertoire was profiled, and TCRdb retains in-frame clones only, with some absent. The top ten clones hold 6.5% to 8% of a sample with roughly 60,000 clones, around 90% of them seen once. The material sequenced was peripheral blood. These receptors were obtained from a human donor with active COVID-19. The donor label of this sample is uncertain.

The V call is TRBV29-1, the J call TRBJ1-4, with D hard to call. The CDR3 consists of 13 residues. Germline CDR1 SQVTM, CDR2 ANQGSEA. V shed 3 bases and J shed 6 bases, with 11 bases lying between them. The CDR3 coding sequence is TGCAGCGTTGACTCCGGGATCCATGAAAAACTGTTTTTT. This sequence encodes CSVDSGIHEKLFF.

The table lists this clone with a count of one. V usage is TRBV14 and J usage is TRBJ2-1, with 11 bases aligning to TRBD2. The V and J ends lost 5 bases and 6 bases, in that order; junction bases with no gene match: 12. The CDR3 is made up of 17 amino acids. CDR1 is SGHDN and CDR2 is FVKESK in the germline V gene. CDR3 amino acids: CASSIRSSGGGRNEQFF. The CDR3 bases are TGTGCCAGCAGCATACGCAGTAGCGGGGGGGGTCGCAATGAGCAGTTCTTC.

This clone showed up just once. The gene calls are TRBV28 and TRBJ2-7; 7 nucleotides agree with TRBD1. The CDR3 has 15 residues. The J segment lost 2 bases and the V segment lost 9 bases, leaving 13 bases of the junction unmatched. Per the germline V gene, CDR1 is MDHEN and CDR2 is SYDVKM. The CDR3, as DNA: TGTGCCAGTACATCACCGGACAGGAGAGCCTACGAGCAGTACTTC. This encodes CASTSPDRRAYEQYF.

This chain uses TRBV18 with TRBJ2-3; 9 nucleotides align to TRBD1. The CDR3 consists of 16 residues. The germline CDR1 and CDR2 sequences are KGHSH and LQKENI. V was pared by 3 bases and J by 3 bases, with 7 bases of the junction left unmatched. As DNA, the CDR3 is TGTGCCAGCTCACCCTTAACCGGGACAGGGACAGATACGCAGTATTTT. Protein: CASSPLTGTGTDTQYF.

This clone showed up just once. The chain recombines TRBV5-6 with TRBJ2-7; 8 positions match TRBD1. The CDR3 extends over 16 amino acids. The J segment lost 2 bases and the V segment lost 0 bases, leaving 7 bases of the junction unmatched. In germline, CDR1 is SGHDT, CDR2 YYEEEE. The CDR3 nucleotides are TGTGCCAGCAGCTTGGAAGGACAGGGACGAACCTACGAGCAGTACTTC. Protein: CASSLEGQGRTYEQYF.

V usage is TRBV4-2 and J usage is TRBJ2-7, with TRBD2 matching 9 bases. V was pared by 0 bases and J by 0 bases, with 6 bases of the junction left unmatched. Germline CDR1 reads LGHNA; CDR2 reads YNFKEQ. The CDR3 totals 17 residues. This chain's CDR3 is CASSQDAGGISSYEQYF. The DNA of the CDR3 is TGTGCCAGCAGCCAAGATGCGGGGGGGATCAGCTCCTACGAGCAGTACTTC.

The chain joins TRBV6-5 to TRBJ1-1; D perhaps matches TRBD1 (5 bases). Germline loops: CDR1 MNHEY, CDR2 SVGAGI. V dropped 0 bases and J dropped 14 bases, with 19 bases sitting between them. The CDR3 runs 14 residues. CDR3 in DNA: TGTGCCAGCAGTTACTCCAGGGACCTGATACTAGCCTTCTTT. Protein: CASSYSRDLILAFF.

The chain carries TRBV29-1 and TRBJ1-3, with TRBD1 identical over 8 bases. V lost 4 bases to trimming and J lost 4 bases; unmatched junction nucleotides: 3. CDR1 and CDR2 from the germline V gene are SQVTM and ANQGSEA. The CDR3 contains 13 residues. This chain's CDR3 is CSVADRAGNTIYF. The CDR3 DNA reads TGCAGCGTTGCGGACAGGGCCGGAAACACCATATATTTT.

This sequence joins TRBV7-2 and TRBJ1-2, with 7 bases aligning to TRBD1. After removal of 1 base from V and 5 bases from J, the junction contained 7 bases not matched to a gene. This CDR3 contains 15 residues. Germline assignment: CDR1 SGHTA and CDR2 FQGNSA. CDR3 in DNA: TGTGCCAGCAGCTTAGTCGCGACAGGGTATTATGGCTACACCTTC. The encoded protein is CASSLVATGYYGYTF.

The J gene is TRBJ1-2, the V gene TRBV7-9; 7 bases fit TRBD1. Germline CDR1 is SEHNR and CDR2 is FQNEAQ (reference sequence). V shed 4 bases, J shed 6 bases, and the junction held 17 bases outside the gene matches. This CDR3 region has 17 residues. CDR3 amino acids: CASSSLPGQQLYNGYTF. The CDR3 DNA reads TGTGCCAGCAGCTCTCTCCCGGGACAGCAGCTTTATAATGGCTACACCTTC. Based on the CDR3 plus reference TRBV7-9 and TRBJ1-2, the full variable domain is DTGVSQNPRHKITKRGQNVTFRCDPISEHNRLYWYRQTLGQGPEFLTYFQNEAQLEKSRLLSDRFSAERPKGSFSTLEIQRTEQGDSAMYLCASSSLPGQQLYNGYTFGSGTRLTVV.

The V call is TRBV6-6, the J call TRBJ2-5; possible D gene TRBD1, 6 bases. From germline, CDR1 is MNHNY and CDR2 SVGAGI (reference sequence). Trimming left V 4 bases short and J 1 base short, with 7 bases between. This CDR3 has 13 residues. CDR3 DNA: TGTGCCAGCAGTTGGACAGTCCAAGAGACCCAGTACTTC. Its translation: CASSWTVQETQYF.

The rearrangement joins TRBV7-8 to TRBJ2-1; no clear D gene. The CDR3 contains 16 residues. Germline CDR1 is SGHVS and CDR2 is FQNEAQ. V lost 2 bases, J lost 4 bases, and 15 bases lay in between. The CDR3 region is CASSLTASPGYNEQFF. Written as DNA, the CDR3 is TGTGCCAGCAGCTTAACTGCATCTCCCGGGTACAATGAGCAGTTCTTC.

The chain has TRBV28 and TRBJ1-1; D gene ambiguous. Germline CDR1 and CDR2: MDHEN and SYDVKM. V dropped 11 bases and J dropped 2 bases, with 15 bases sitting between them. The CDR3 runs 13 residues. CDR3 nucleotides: TGTGCCGTCACGGGGTATTTCAACACTGAAGCTTTCTTT. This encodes CAVTGYFNTEAFF.

The CDR3 coding sequence is TGTGCCAGCAGTTTCTTTCTAGGGGGCAAATACGAGCAGTACTTC. Residues: CASSFFLGGKYEQYF. The chain combines TRBV28 with TRBJ2-7, with 7 bases aligning to TRBD1. Germline V gene sequence: CDR1 MDHEN, CDR2 SYDVKM. CDR3 size: 15 residues. V trimming: 3 bases; J trimming: 4 bases; junction bases outside the gene matches: 9.

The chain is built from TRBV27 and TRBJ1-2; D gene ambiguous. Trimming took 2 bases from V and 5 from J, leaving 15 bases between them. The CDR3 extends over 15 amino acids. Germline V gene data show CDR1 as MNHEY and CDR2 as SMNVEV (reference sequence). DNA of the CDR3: TGTGCCAGCAGTTTAAATTCGAGGGTCGGGTATGGCTACACCTTC. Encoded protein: CASSLNSRVGYGYTF.

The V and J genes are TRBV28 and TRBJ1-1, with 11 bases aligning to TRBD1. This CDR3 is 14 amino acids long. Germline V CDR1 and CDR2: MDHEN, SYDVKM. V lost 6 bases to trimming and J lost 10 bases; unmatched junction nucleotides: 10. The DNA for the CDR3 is TGTGCCAGCAGACCCGGGACAGGGGGGCACCGAGCTTTCTTT. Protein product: CASRPGTGGHRAFF.

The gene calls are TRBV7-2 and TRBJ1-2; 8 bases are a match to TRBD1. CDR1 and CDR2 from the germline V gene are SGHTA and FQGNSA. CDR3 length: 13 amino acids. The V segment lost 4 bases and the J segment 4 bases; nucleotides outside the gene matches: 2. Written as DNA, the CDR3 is TGTGCCAGCAGCTCAACAGGGGGCTATGGCTACACCTTC. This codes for CASSSTGGYGYTF.

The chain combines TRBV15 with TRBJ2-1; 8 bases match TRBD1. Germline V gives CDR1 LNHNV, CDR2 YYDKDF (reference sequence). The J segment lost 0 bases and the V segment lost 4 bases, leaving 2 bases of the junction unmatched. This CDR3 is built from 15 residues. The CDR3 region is CATSNTGGSYNEQFF. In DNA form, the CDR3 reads TGTGCCACCAGCAACACAGGGGGCTCCTACAATGAGCAGTTCTTC.

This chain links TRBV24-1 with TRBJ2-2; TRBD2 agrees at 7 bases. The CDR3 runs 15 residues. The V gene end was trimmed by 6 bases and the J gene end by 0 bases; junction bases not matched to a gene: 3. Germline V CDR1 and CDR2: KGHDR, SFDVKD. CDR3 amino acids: CATSSAGANTGELFF. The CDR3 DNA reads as TGTGCCACCAGTAGTGCGGGGGCGAACACCGGGGAGCTGTTTTTT.

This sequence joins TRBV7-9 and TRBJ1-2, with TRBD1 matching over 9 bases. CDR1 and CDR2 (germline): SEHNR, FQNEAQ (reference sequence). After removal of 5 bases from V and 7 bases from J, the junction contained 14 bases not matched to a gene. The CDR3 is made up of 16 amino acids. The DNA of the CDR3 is TGTGCCAGCAGCACCCGGACAGGGGAAGAGGTGGGTGGCTACACCTTC. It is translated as CASSTRTGEEVGGYTF.

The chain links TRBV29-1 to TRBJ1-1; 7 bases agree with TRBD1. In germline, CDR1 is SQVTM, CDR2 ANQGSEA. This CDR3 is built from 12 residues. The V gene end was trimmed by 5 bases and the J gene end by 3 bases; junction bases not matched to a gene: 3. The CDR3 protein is CSVKTGYTEAFF. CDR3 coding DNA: TGCAGCGTTAAGACAGGGTACACTGAAGCTTTCTTT.

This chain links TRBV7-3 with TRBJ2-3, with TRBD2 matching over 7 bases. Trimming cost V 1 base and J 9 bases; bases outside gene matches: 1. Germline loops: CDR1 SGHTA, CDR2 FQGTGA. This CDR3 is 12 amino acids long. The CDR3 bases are TGTGCCAGCAGCTTAATGGGGGGGACGCAGTATTTT. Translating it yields CASSLMGGTQYF.

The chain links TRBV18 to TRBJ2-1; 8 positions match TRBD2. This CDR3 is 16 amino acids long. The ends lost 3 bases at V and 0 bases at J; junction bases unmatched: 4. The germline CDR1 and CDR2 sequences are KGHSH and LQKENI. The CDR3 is CASSPSAGGSYNEQFF. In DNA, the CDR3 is TGTGCCAGCTCACCCTCGGCGGGAGGCTCCTACAATGAGCAGTTCTTC.